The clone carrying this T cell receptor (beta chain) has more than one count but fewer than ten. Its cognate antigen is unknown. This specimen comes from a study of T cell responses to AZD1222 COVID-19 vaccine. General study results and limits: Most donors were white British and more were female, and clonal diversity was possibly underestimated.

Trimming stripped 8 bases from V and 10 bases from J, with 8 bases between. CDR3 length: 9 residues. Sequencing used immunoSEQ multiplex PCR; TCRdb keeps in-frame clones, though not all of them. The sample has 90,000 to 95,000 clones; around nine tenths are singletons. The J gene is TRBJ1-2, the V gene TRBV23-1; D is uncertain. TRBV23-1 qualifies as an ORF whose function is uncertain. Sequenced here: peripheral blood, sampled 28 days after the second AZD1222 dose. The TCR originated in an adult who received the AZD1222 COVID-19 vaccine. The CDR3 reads CASPTNYTF. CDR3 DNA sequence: TGCGCCAGCCCCACGAACTACACCTTC.